The clone carrying this TCR beta chain appeared once. The CDR3 length is 17 residues. CDR1 and CDR2 from the germline V gene are SGDLS and YYNGEE. V shed 0 bases and J shed 3 bases, with 17 bases lying between them. The beta constant-region primer was an equimolar mix of two oligonucleotides covering TRBC1 and TRBC2. Nested alpha and beta constant-region primers with the SP2 primer drove four PCR rounds on ligated cDNA. TCRdb independently ran MiXCR on the UMI-ligation and nested PCR reads; one entry per CDR3 protein. The sample contains 95,000 to 150,000 distinct CDR3 sequences, 30% to 45% of which appear only once. From the second PCR step, alpha and beta chains were amplified apart. Cells stained for CD3, CD4, CD8, CD45RA, CD27 and viability were sorted into four CD45RA/CD27 subsets. These data belong to a study of naive and memory T cell subsets.

Input material: central memory CD4+ T cells from blood. The chain carries TRBV9 and TRBJ2-3; D possibly matches TRBD1 or TRBD2 (5 bases each). The receptor was derived from a human donor in good health. The CDR3 bases are TGTGCCAGCAGCGTAGCGGGACGGACTGATGGGACAGATACGCAGTATTTT. Its protein product is CASSVAGRTDGTDTQYF. The full variable domain, rest sourced from reference TRBV9 and TRBJ2-3, is DSGVTQTPKHLITATGQRVTLRCSPRSGDLSVYWYQQSLDQGLQFLIQYYNGEERAKGNILERFSAQQFPDLHSELNLSSLELGDSALYFCASSVAGRTDGTDTQYFGPGTRLTVL.